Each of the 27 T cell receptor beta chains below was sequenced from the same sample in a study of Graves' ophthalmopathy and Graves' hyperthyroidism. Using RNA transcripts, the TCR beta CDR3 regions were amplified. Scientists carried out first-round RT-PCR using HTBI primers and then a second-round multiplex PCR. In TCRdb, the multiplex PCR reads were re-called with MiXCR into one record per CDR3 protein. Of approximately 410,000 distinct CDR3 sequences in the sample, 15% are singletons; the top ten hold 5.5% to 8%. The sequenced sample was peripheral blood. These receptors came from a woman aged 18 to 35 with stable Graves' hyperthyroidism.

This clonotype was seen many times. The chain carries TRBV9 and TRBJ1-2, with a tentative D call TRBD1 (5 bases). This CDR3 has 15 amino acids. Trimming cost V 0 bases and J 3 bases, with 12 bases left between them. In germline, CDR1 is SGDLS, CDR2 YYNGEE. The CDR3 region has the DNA TGTGCCAGCAGCGTAGTCGGGGGTTTAGACTATGGCTACACCTTC. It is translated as CASSVVGGLDYGYTF.

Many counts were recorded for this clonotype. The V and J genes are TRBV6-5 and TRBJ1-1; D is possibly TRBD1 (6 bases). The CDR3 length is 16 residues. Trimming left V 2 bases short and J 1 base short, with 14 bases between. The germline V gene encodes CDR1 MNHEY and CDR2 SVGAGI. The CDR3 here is CASSYGSGASNTEAFF. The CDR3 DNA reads TGTGCCAGCAGTTACGGCTCAGGGGCTTCGAACACTGAAGCTTTCTTT.

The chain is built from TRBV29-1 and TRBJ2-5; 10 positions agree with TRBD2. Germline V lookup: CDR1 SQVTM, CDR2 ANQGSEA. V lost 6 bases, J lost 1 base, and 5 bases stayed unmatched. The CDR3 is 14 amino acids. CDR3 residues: CSVIRTSGQETQYF. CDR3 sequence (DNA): TGCAGCGTCATCAGGACTAGCGGCCAAGAGACCCAGTACTTC.

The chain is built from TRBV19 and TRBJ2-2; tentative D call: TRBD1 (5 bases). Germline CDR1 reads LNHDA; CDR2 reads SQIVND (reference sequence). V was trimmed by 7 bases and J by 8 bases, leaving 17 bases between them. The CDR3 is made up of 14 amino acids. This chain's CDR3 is CASTVGSSGGELFF. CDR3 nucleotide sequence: TGTGCCAGTACCGTGGGGTCCTCAGGGGGGGAGCTGTTTTTT.

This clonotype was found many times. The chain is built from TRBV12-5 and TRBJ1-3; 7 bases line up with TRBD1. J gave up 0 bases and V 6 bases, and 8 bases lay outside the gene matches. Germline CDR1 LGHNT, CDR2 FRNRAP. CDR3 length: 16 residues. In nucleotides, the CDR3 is TGTGCTAGTGGCCTCGGACAGGTTTTCTCTGGAAACACCATATATTTT. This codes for CASGLGQVFSGNTIYF.

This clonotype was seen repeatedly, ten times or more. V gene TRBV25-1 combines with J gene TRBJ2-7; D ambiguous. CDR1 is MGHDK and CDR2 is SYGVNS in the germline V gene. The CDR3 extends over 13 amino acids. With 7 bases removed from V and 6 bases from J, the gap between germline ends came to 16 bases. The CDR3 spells CASTQPPRSEQYF. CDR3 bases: TGTGCCAGCACCCAGCCGCCCCGGTCCGAGCAGTACTTC.

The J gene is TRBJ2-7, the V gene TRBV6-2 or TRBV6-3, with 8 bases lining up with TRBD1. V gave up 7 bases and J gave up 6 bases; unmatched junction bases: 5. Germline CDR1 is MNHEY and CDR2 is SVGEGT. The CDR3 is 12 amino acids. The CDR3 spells CASTEDRAEQYF. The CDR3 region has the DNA TGTGCCAGCACCGAGGACAGGGCCGAGCAGTACTTC.

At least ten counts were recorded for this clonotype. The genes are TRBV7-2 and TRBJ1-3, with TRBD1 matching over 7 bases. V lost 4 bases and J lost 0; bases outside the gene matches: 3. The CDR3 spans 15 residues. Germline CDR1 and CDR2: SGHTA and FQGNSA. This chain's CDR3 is CASSYDRDSGNTIYF. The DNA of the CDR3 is TGTGCCAGCAGCTACGACAGGGACTCTGGAAACACCATATATTTT.

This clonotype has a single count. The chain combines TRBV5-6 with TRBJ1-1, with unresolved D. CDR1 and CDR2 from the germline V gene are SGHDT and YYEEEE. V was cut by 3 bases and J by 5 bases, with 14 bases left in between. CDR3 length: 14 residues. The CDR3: CASSYVQGWTEAFF. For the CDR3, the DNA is TGTGCCAGCAGCTACGTCCAAGGGTGGACTGAAGCTTTCTTT. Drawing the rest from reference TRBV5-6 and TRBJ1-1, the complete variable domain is DAGVTQSPTHLIKTRGQQVTLRCSPKSGHDTVSWYQQALGQGPQFIFQYYEEEERQRGNFPDRFSGHQFPNYSSELNVNALLLGDSALYLCASSYVQGWTEAFFGQGTRLTVV.

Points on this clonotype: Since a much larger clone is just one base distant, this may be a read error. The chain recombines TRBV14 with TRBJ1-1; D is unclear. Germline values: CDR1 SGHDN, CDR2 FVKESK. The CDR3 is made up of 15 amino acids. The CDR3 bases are TGTGCCAGCAGCCAAGAGGCGAACATGAACACTGAATCTTTCTTT. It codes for CASSQEANMNTESFF.

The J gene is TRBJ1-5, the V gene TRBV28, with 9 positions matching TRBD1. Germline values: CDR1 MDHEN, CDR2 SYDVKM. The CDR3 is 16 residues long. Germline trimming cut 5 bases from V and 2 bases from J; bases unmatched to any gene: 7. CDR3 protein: CASSTLRDRGNQPQHF. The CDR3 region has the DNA TGTGCCAGCAGTACACTCCGGGACAGGGGCAATCAGCCCCAGCATTTT.

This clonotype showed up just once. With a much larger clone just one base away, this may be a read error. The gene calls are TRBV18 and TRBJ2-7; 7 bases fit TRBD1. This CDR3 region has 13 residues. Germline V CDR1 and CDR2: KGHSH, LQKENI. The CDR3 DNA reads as TGTGCCAGCTCACAGGGGGCAGTCGGCGAGCAGTGCTTC. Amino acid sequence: CASSQGAVGEQCF. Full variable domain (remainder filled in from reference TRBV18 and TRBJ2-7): NAGVMQNPRHLVRRRGQEARLRCSPMKGHSHVYWYRQLPEEGLKFMVYLQKENIIDESGMPKERFSAEFPKEGPSILRIQQVVRGDSAAYFCASSQGAVGEQCFGPGTRLTVT.

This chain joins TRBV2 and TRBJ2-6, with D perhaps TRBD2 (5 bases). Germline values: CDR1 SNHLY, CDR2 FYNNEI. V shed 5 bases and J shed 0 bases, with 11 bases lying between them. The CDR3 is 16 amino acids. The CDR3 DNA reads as TGTGCCAGCAGTCAAACTAGAGCCTCTGGGGCCAACGTCCTGACTTTC. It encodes CASSQTRASGANVLTF.

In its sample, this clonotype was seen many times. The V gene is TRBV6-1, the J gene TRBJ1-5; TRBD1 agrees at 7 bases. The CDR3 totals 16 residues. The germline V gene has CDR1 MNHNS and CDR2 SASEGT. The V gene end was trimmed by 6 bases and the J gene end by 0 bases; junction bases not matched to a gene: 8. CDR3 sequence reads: CASRPGQKLSNQPQHF. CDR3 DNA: TGTGCCAGCAGACCGGGACAGAAGCTTAGCAATCAGCCCCAGCATTTT.

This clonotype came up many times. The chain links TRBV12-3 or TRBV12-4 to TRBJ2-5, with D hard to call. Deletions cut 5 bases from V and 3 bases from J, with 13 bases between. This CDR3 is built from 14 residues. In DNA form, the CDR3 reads TGTGCCAGCAGTGCCAGACGGACCAAAGAGACCCAGTACTTC. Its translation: CASSARRTKETQYF.

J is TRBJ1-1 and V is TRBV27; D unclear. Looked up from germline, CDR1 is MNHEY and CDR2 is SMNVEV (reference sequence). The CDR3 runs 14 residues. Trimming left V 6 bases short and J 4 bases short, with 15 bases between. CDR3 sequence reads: CASRPPPGLTEAFF. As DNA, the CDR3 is TGTGCCAGCAGGCCCCCCCCAGGACTCACTGAAGCTTTCTTT.

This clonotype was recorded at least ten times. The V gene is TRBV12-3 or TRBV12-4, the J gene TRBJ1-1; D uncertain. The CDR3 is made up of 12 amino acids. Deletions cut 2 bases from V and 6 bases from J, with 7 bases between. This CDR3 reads CASSLSAAEAFF. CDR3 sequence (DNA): TGTGCCAGCAGTTTATCGGCCGCTGAAGCTTTCTTT.

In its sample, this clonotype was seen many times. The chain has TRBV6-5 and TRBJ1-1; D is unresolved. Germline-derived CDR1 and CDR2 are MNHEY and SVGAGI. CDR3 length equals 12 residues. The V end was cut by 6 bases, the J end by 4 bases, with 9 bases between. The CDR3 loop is CASSGRTTEAFF. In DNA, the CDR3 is TGTGCCAGCAGCGGACGGACCACTGAAGCTTTCTTT.

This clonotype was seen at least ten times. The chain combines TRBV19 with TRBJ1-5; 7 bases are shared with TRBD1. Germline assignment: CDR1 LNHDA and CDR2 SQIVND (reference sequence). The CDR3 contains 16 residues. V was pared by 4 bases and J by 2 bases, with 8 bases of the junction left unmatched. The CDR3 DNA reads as TGTGCCAGTAGTACACAGACAGGGTTCGGCAATCAGCCCCAGCATTTT. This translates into CASSTQTGFGNQPQHF.

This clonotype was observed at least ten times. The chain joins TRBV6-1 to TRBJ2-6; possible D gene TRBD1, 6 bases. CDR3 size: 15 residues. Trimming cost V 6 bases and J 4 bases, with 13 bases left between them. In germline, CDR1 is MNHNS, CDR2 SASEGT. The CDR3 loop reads CASSFRGAGANVLTF. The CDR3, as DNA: TGTGCCAGCAGCTTCAGGGGTGCAGGGGCCAACGTCCTGACTTTC.

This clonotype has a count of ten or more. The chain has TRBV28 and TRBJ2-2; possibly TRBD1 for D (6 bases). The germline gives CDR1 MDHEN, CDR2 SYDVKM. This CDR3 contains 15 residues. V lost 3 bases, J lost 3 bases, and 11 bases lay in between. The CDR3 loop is CASSFSRGYTGELFF. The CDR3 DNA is TGTGCCAGCAGTTTTTCCAGGGGATACACCGGGGAGCTGTTTTTT. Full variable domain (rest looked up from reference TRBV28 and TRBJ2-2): DVKVTQSSRYLVKRTGEKVFLECVQDMDHENMFWYRQDPGLGLRLIYFSYDVKMKEKGDIPEGYSVSREKKERFSLILESASTNQTSMYLCASSFSRGYTGELFFGEGSRLTVL.

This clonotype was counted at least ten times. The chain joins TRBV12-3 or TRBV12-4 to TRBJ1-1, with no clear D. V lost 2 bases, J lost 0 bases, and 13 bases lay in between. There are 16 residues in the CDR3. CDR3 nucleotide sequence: TGTGCCAGCAGTTTACCGGATGTCACCTTGAACACTGAAGCTTTCTTT. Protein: CASSLPDVTLNTEAFF.

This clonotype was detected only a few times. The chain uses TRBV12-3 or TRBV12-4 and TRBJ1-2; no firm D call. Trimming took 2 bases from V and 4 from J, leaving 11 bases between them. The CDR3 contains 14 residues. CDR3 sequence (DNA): TGTGCCAGCAGTTTAACGTCCATCTTCTATGGCTACACCTTC. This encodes CASSLTSIFYGYTF.

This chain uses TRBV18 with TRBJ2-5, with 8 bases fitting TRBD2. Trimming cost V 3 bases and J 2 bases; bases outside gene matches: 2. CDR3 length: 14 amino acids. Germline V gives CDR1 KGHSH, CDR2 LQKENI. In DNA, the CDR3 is TGTGCCAGCTCACCGACTAGCGAGCAAGAGACCCAGTACTTC. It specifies CASSPTSEQETQYF.

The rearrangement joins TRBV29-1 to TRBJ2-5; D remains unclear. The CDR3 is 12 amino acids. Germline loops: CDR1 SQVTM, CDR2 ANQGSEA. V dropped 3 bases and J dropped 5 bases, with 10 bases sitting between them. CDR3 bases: TGCAGCGTTGAGGTCCGGACGGAGACCCAGTACTTC. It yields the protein CSVEVRTETQYF.

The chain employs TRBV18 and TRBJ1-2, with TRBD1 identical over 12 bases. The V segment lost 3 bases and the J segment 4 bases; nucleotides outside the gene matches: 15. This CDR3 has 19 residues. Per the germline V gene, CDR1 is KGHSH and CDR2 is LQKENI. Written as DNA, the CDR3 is TGTGCCAGCTCACCCTCCGGGACAGGGGGCAAATTTTTGAGCTATGGCTACACCTTC. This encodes CASSPSGTGGKFLSYGYTF. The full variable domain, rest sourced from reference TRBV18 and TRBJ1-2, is NAGVMQNPRHLVRRRGQEARLRCSPMKGHSHVYWYRQLPEEGLKFMVYLQKENIIDESGMPKERFSAEFPKEGPSILRIQQVVRGDSAAYFCASSPSGTGGKFLSYGYTFGSGTRLTVV.

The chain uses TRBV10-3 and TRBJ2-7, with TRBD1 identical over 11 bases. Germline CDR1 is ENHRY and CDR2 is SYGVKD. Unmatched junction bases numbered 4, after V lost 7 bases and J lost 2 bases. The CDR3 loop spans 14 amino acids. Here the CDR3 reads CAIIEGQGAYEQYF. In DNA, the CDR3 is TGTGCCATCATAGAGGGACAGGGGGCCTACGAGCAGTACTTC.